This T cell receptor (beta chain) was sequenced in a study of Ad26.COV2.S vaccination and SARS-CoV-2 variants. Overall study findings and caveats: Quantification of TCR breadth and depth may have yielded underestimates of total T cell responses. Substantial post-vaccination breadth of spike-specific CD8+ and CD4+ T cell responses was reported.

Noted treatment: 15 to 20 received Ad26.COV2.S at low or high dose, single or two shots; a few received placebo; per-sample allocation not given. The study sampled participants on day 63 after the first vaccine or placebo injection. Within Boston, the person who donated was an adult of 18-55 years. Profiling relied on immunoSEQ multiplex PCR, and the TCRdb table lists in-frame clones only, not all of them. The data contain 400,000 to 450,000 clones, 75% to 95% of them singletons. V was trimmed by 2 bases and J by 3 bases, leaving 3 bases between them. Germline V CDR1 and CDR2: KGHSH, LQKENI. The CDR3 runs to 12 residues. Notes on this clone: What it recognizes is unknown. The sample carries other DNA sequences with the same CDR3.

The sequenced sample was peripheral blood, obtained in a trial of Ad26.COV2.S vaccine versus placebo. The receptor was isolated from a person aged 18-60 years who received the Ad26.COV2.S COVID-19 vaccine or a placebo. V and J are TRBV18 and TRBJ2-3; D remains ambiguous. The CDR3 region has the DNA TGTGCCAGCTCACCAGAGACAGATACGCAGTATTTT. It is translated as CASSPETDTQYF.